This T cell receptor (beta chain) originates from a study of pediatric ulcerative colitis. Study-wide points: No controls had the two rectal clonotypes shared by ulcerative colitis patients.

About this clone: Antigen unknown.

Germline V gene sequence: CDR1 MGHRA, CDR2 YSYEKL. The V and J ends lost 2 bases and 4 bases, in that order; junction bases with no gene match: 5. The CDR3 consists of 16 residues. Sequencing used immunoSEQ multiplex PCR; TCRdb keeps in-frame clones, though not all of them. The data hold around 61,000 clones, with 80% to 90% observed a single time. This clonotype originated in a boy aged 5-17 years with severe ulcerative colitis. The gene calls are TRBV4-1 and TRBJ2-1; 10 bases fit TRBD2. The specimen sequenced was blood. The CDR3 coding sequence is TGCGCCAGCAGCCAAATAGCGGGAGGAGGGTACAATGAGCAGTTCTTC. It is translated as CASSQIAGGGYNEQFF.